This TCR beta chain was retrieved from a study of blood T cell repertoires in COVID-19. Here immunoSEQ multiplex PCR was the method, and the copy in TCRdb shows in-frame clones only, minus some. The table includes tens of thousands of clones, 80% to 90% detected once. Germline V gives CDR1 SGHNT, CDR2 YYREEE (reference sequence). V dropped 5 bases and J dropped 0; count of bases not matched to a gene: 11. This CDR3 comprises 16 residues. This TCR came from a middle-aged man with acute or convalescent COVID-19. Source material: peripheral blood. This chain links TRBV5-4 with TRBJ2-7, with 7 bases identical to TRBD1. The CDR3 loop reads CASSYERDSRSYEQYF. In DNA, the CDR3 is TGTGCCAGCAGTTATGAACGGGACAGTCGCTCCTACGAGCAGTACTTC.